This T cell receptor (beta chain) was sequenced in a study of cytotoxic CD8 clonotypes in ibrutinib-treated CLL. Regarding the study as a whole: Public clonotypes were seen rarely and were contracted or stable on treatment.

Extraction of roughly 2 micrograms of genomic DNA from cryopreserved PBMCs supplied material for TCR beta libraries. A word on this clone: Its antigen is unknown.

The assay was immunoSEQ multiplex PCR, and TCRdb's table has in-frame clones only and misses some. The sample shows approximately 100,000 clones, around four fifths of them seen only once. Germline V gives CDR1 LGHNT, CDR2 FRNRAP. The length of the CDR3 is 16 residues. V gave up 3 bases and J gave up 5 bases; unmatched junction bases: 8. The origin of this receptor is a human donor with chronic lymphocytic leukemia. The material sequenced was PBMCs, taken after 12 months of ibrutinib treatment. The chain carries TRBV12-5 and TRBJ2-3, with TRBD2 matching 10 bases. CDR3 bases: TGTGCTAGTGGTTTTTACAGCGGGGGGGCAAAAGATACGCAGTATTTT. Protein: CASGFYSGGAKDTQYF.